This TCR beta chain comes out of a study of cytomegalovirus exposure and HLA in healthy donors. Study background: Prior work identified some 120 million unique TCR beta sequences in approximately 180 million T cells. Findings and limits, study-wide: Likely technical artifact: a cluster of highly shared sequence variants.

The primer mix had 60 Vbeta and 13 Jbeta primers. Here immunoSEQ multiplex PCR was the method, and the copy in TCRdb shows in-frame clones only, minus some. The specimen's table records 200,000 to 250,000 clones. As concerns this clone: The antigen remains unidentified.

The specimen was PBMCs. The TCR sequence derives from a woman aged 30 to 39 in good health and CMV-seropositive.

CDR3 sequence (DNA): TGTGCCATCAGTGTGGGTACGGGCCTGACTAGCGGGAGTGCTCGGGAGCAGTTCTTC. Translation: CAISVGTGLTSGSAREQFF. The rearrangement joins TRBV10-3 to TRBJ2-1; TRBD2 matches at 12 bases. V lost 4 bases and J lost 10; bases outside the gene matches: 20. The CDR3 loop spans 19 amino acids. Germline V gene sequence: CDR1 ENHRY, CDR2 SYGVKD.